These 31 T cell receptor beta chains share one sample of origin, sequenced in a study of cytomegalovirus exposure and HLA in healthy donors. The PCR employed 60 Vbeta primers together with 13 Jbeta primers. Profiled with immunoSEQ multiplex PCR; TCRdb holds only in-frame clones, not every one. This sample has roughly 220,000 clones; about 82% occur once, and the top ten carry around 2.8%. Sequenced material: PBMCs. Source of these receptors: a man aged 25 to 40 in good health and CMV-seronegative.

In regard to this clone: Other DNA variants within this sample encode the same CDR3. The V call is TRBV2, the J call TRBJ1-1; perhaps TRBD1 as D (5 bases). Per germline, CDR1 SNHLY and CDR2 FYNNEI. CDR3 length: 13 amino acids. Trimming took 5 bases from V and 3 from J, leaving 10 bases between them. The CDR3 is CASSRQGYTEAFF. CDR3 coding DNA: TGTGCCAGCAGTCGGCAGGGCTACACTGAAGCTTTCTTT.

The V call is TRBV4-3, the J call TRBJ1-2; 7 bases fit TRBD1. The V gene end was trimmed by 10 bases and the J gene end by 4 bases; junction bases not matched to a gene: 15. This CDR3 is 15 amino acids long. The germline V gene encodes CDR1 LGHNA and CDR2 YSLEER. CDR3 protein: CATPQFSRDSYGYTF. The DNA of the CDR3 is TGCGCCACCCCCCAGTTTTCCCGGGACAGCTATGGCTACACCTTC.

This chain connects TRBV5-1 to TRBJ1-1; 7 nucleotides align to TRBD1. The junction had 6 bases not matched to a gene; V was cut back by 4 bases and J by 3 bases. Germline values: CDR1 SGHRS, CDR2 YFSETQ. The CDR3 covers 14 residues. CDR3 protein: CASSTRGRDTEAFF. The DNA for the CDR3 is TGCGCCAGCAGCACAAGGGGGCGGGACACTGAAGCTTTCTTT. Combining the CDR3 with reference TRBV5-1 and TRBJ1-1 gives the whole variable domain KAGVTQTPRYLIKTRGQQVTLSCSPISGHRSVSWYQQTPGQGLQFLFEYFSETQRNKGNFPGRFSGRQFSNSRSEMNVSTLELGDSALYLCASSTRGRDTEAFFGQGTRLTVV.

The rearrangement links TRBV29-1 to TRBJ2-7, with 10 positions matching TRBD1. The CDR3 contains 14 residues. V lost 6 bases, J lost 2 bases, and 7 bases stayed unmatched. Looked up from germline, CDR1 is SQVTM and CDR2 is ANQGSEA. CDR3 coding DNA: TGCAGCGTAGTTCCGGGACAGGGGACCTACGAGCAGTACTTC. It specifies CSVVPGQGTYEQYF.

V usage is TRBV7-8 and J usage is TRBJ2-7, with a weak D call TRBD2 (5 bases). The germline V gene encodes CDR1 SGHVS and CDR2 FQNEAQ. CDR3 length: 14 amino acids. V was shortened by 1 base and J by 2 bases, with 9 bases between the two germline ends. This CDR3 reads CASSLGGVPYEQYF. CDR3 DNA sequence: TGTGCCAGCAGCTTAGGGGGAGTGCCCTACGAGCAGTACTTC. The complete variable domain, with remaining parts taken from reference TRBV7-8 and TRBJ2-7, reads GAGVSQSPRYKVAKRGQDVALRCDPISGHVSLFWYQQALGQGPEFLTYFQNEAQLDKSGLPSDRFFAERPEGSVSTLKIQRTQQEDSAVYLCASSLGGVPYEQYFGPGTRLTVT.

The chain recombines TRBV19 with TRBJ1-5; a possible D gene is TRBD1 (5 bases). This CDR3 contains 13 residues. Trimming cost V 3 bases and J 5 bases, with 8 bases left between them. The germline CDR1 and CDR2 sequences are LNHDA and SQIVND (reference sequence). The CDR3 spells CASSIGADQPQHF. The CDR3 DNA reads TGTGCCAGTAGTATTGGGGCAGATCAGCCCCAGCATTTT.

The V gene is TRBV6-6, the J gene TRBJ1-1; a weak D match, TRBD1 (5 bases). This CDR3 region has 15 residues. The V gene lost 1 base and the J gene lost 5 bases, with 14 bases spanning the gap. Germline CDR1 and CDR2: MNHNY and SVGAGI (reference sequence). CDR3 loop: CASSYLEGSFTEAFF. The CDR3 region has the DNA TGTGCCAGCAGTTACTTGGAGGGGAGTTTTACTGAAGCTTTCTTT.

The V call is TRBV10-3, the J call TRBJ2-3; TRBD2 matches 9 bases. Germline CDR1 reads ENHRY; CDR2 reads SYGVKD. The CDR3 runs 14 residues. The V gene end was trimmed by 6 bases and the J gene end by 3 bases; junction bases not matched to a gene: 4. For the CDR3, the DNA is TGTGCCATCAGGACTAGCGGATATACAGATACGCAGTATTTT. Its translation is CAIRTSGYTDTQYF.

V and J are TRBV6-5 and TRBJ2-1, with unresolved D. The germline CDR1 and CDR2 sequences are MNHEY and SVGAGI. Trimming pared 2 bases from V and 0 bases from J, leaving 8 bases between. The CDR3 loop spans 15 amino acids. DNA of the CDR3: TGTGCCAGCAGTTACGCGGTTAGCTCCTACAATGAGCAGTTCTTC. Its protein is CASSYAVSSYNEQFF.

This clone showed up just a few times. V is TRBV5-1 and J is TRBJ2-5, with a weak D call TRBD1 (6 bases). The V end lost 0 bases, the J end lost 3 bases, and 12 bases lay between the germline ends. CDR3 length equals 15 residues. Germline V gives CDR1 SGHRS, CDR2 YFSETQ. Written as DNA, the CDR3 is TGCGCCAGCAGCTTGGGACAGGTGGGAAAAGAGACCCAGTACTTC. It translates to CASSLGQVGKETQYF.

This chain links TRBV7-9 with TRBJ1-5; TRBD1 matches at 8 bases. The CDR3 is 14 residues long. CDR1 and CDR2 from the germline V gene are SEHNR and FQNEAQ (reference sequence). V trimming: 5 bases; J trimming: 3 bases; junction bases outside the gene matches: 3. CDR3 protein: CASSGQGPNQPQHF. CDR3 nucleotide sequence: TGTGCCAGCAGCGGACAGGGCCCCAATCAGCCCCAGCATTTT.

The chain combines TRBV4-1 with TRBJ2-5; D call uncertain. Germline V CDR1 and CDR2: MGHRA, YSYEKL. The CDR3 contains 13 residues. V was cut by 1 base and J by 3 bases, with 6 bases left in between. The CDR3 nucleotides read TGCGCCAGCAGCCAAGTGCAGAAAGAGACCCAGTACTTC. This encodes CASSQVQKETQYF.

The CDR3 region is CSAGAIGAFF. The DNA of the CDR3 is TGCAGTGCTGGGGCGATTGGAGCTTTCTTT. The V call is TRBV20-1, the J call TRBJ1-1, with a possible D match to TRBD1 (5 bases). Germline assignment: CDR1 DFQATT and CDR2 SNEGSKA (reference sequence). V lost 5 bases to trimming and J lost 10 bases, with 11 bases between them. CDR3 length: 10 residues.

The chain combines TRBV7-9 with TRBJ1-1; 10 bases map to TRBD1. The CDR3 sequence is 15 residues long. From germline, CDR1 is SEHNR and CDR2 FQNEAQ (reference sequence). V was clipped by 5 bases and J by 13 bases; unmatched bases: 16. CDR3 nucleotides: TGTGCCAGCAGCCCCGGAATCGACAGGGGGCGTGGTGTTTTCTTT. Protein sequence: CASSPGIDRGRGVFF.

The rearrangement links TRBV19 to TRBJ1-2; a possible D gene is TRBD1 (6 bases). The CDR3 runs 13 residues. CDR1 is LNHDA and CDR2 is SQIVND in the germline V gene (reference sequence). V lost 5 bases and J 4 bases, leaving 11 bases between the germline ends. The CDR3 DNA is TGTGCCAGTAGTTACAGGGACCGCTATGGCTACACCTTC. Translating it yields CASSYRDRYGYTF.

V gene TRBV29-1 combines with J gene TRBJ1-1; 9 bases fit TRBD1. Germline CDR1 SQVTM, CDR2 ANQGSEA. The CDR3 has 12 amino acids. Germline trimming cut 3 bases from V and 10 bases from J; bases unmatched to any gene: 6. In DNA, the CDR3 is TGCAGCGTTGATCAGGGGACAGGGCGAGCTTTCTTT. Its protein product is CSVDQGTGRAFF. The entire variable domain, with the rest obtained from reference TRBV29-1 and TRBJ1-1, is as follows: SAVISQKPSRDICQRGTSLTIQCQVDSQVTMMFWYRQQPGQSLTLIATANQGSEATYESGFVIDKFPISRPNLTFSTLTVSNMSPEDSSIYLCSVDQGTGRAFFGQGTRLTVV.

This sequence joins TRBV28 and TRBJ1-6, with D possibly TRBD1 on 6 matching bases. CDR1 MDHEN and CDR2 SYDVKM come from the germline V gene. Between the trimmed V and J ends, which lost 4 bases and 2 bases, there was a span of 9 bases. The CDR3 spans 15 residues. The chain's CDR3 is CASSYRAAYNSPLHF. CDR3 DNA: TGTGCCAGCAGTTACAGGGCCGCCTATAATTCACCCCTCCACTTT.

V and J are TRBV1 and TRBJ2-5; no check of the table's D call, TRBD1, against the DNA was made. TRBV1 is a documented pseudogene. The CDR3 consists of 18 residues. The CDR3 loop is CTSSQDGTGGVGAETQYF. As DNA, the CDR3 is TGCACCAGCAGCCAAGATGGGACAGGGGGCGTTGGAGCAGAGACCCAGTACTTC.

The chain employs TRBV5-5 and TRBJ1-6, with 10 bases lining up with TRBD1. The CDR3 is 14 amino acids. Germline lookup yields CDR1 SGHKS and CDR2 YYEKEE (reference sequence). V was clipped by 0 bases and J by 10 bases; unmatched bases: 1. The CDR3 DNA reads as TGTGCCAGCAGCTTGGGGACAGGGGGATCACCCCTCCACTTT. Its translation is CASSLGTGGSPLHF.

The chain recombines TRBV9 with TRBJ1-4, with TRBD1 matching over 9 bases. The CDR3 runs 15 residues. With 4 bases clipped from V and 7 bases from J, the junction kept 8 bases outside the gene matches. CDR1 is SGDLS and CDR2 is YYNGEE in the germline V gene. The CDR3 bases are TGTGCCAGCAGCTTTACGACAGGGGGAACTGAAAAACTGTTTTTT. Translating gives CASSFTTGGTEKLFF.

The CDR3 here is CASSSNTDTQYF. The CDR3 DNA is TGTGCCAGCAGCTCCAACACAGATACGCAGTATTTT. The genes are TRBV7-3 and TRBJ2-3, with unresolved D. Germline V gene sequence: CDR1 SGHTA, CDR2 FQGTGA. The CDR3 is made up of 12 amino acids. V lost 4 bases, J lost 2 bases, and 4 bases lay in between.

The chain combines TRBV5-6 with TRBJ2-7, with a weak D call TRBD1 (6 bases). CDR1 is SGHDT, CDR2 YYEEEE, per germline. The V gene lost 4 bases and the J gene lost 0 bases, with 14 bases spanning the gap. The CDR3 has 15 amino acids. CDR3 residues: CASSQTGISSYEQYF. Here the CDR3 DNA reads TGTGCCAGCAGCCAGACAGGTATAAGCTCCTACGAGCAGTACTTC.

This clone came up a few times. The rearrangement links TRBV27 to TRBJ1-6; 8 bases align to TRBD1. With V trimmed by 10 bases and J by 8 bases, 10 bases remained unmatched. The germline CDR1 and CDR2 sequences are MNHEY and SMNVEV (reference sequence). The CDR3 is made up of 14 amino acids. CDR3 sequence: CATRTGMTYSPLHF. CDR3 in DNA: TGTGCCACCCGGACAGGGATGACATATTCACCCCTCCACTTT.

V is TRBV5-6 and J is TRBJ2-7; tentative D call: TRBD2 (6 bases). With 3 bases removed from V and 5 bases from J, the gap between germline ends came to 24 bases. The CDR3 contains 17 residues. Germline CDR1 and CDR2: SGHDT and YYEEEE. CDR3 amino acids: CASSSTTAATRGNEQYF. CDR3 nucleotide sequence: TGTGCCAGCAGCTCGACGACGGCAGCCACCCGGGGGAACGAGCAGTACTTC.

The V gene is TRBV5-6, the J gene TRBJ1-5, with D unclear. The ends were cut back, 1 base at V and 1 base at J, with 9 bases in the middle. Germline lookup yields CDR1 SGHDT and CDR2 YYEEEE. There are 15 residues in the CDR3. CDR3 sequence (DNA): TGTGCCAGCAGCTTGTTAGGGAGCAGCAATCAGCCCCAGCATTTT. It encodes CASSLLGSSNQPQHF.

The chain recombines TRBV19 with TRBJ2-7; D perhaps matches TRBD2 (6 bases). Trimming pared 3 bases from V and 9 bases from J, leaving 27 bases between. Germline lookup yields CDR1 LNHDA and CDR2 SQIVND (reference sequence). The CDR3 contains 17 residues. CDR3 DNA sequence: TGTGCCAGTAGTATTCGGGCTGCCCCCGGGACTCCATCCGGGCAGTACTTC. Its translation: CASSIRAAPGTPSGQYF.

The V gene is TRBV6-1, the J gene TRBJ2-5, with a possible D match to TRBD1 (5 bases). CDR1 is MNHNS, CDR2 SASEGT, per germline. V was trimmed by 3 bases and J by 7 bases, leaving 12 bases between them. This CDR3 contains 13 residues. CDR3 residues: CASSDLQGGTQYF. The DNA of the CDR3 is TGTGCCAGCAGTGACCTTCAGGGCGGGACCCAGTACTTC.

This rearrangement joins TRBV2 to TRBJ2-7; 9 bases line up with TRBD2. CDR3 size: 15 residues. The V segment lost 7 bases and the J segment 2 bases; nucleotides outside the gene matches: 9. Germline loops: CDR1 SNHLY, CDR2 FYNNEI. The CDR3 spells CASTLRGGGAYEQYF. The CDR3 DNA follows: TGTGCCAGCACCCTAAGGGGCGGGGGGGCCTACGAGCAGTACTTC.

The chain is built from TRBV5-1 and TRBJ2-7, with 8 bases matching TRBD1. Germline V gene sequence: CDR1 SGHRS, CDR2 YFSETQ. This CDR3 has 17 residues. Trimming took 3 bases from V and 3 from J; bases not matched to a gene: 14. CDR3 in DNA: TGCGCCAGCAGCTCGCAGCTACGGACAGGGTTCGGCTACGAGCAGTACTTC. This sequence encodes CASSSQLRTGFGYEQYF.

V usage is TRBV6-1 and J usage is TRBJ1-2; the D is unclear. V dropped 10 bases and J dropped 2 bases, with 17 bases sitting between them. Germline V gives CDR1 MNHNS, CDR2 SASEGT. The CDR3 consists of 14 residues. The CDR3 bases are TGTGCCATCTCCAAAAACCTTCTAAACTATGGCTACACCTTC. The encoded protein is CAISKNLLNYGYTF.

This chain uses TRBV11-2 with TRBJ1-4; D uncertain. Germline CDR1 SGHAT, CDR2 FQNNGV. This CDR3 contains 16 residues. V was trimmed by 0 bases and J by 1 base, leaving 9 bases between them. CDR3 in DNA: TGTGCCAGCAGCTTAGAATTGGGCGTAACTAATGAAAAACTGTTTTTT. Residues: CASSLELGVTNEKLFF.